Listed below are T cell receptor beta chains from one sample, sequenced in a study of blood T cell repertoires in COVID-19. Only in-frame clones appear in the TCRdb table, and some are missing; sequencing was by immunoSEQ multiplex PCR. Here the sample spans about 280,000 clones, approximately 88% being singletons. Sequencing was done on a sample of peripheral blood. These TCRs come from a man aged 50 to 59 with acute or convalescent COVID-19. CDR3s include the opening cysteine and the closing phenylalanine or tryptophan. A D gene is named only where the DNA matches it firmly. Size is omitted from some rows. Given values are once, few, many or a class for expanded clones.

v_gene,abundance,d_gene,j_gene,CDR3nt,CDR3aa
TRBV25-1,once,NA,TRBJ1-2,TGTGCCAGCAGTGAATACGGGGCGGGGAACTATGGCTACACCTTC,CASSEYGAGNYGYTF
TRBV18,once,NA,TRBJ2-7,TGTGCCAGCTCTCCCCGGGGTAGTCCCTACGAGCAGTACTTC,CASSPRGSPYEQYF
TRBV7-3,NA,NA,TRBJ1-3,TGTGCCAGCAGCTCAAACAGGGGAAACACCATATATTTT,CASSSNRGNTIYF
TRBV5-6,NA,TRBD1,TRBJ1-2,TGTGCCAGCACCCCGGACGACAGGGGGGGTTACACCTTC,CASTPDDRGGYTF
TRBV9,NA,TRBD2,TRBJ2-4,TGTGCCAGCAGCGTAGCGGGGGGGGCGAAAAACATTCAGTACTTC,CASSVAGGAKNIQYF
TRBV14,NA,TRBD1,TRBJ1-2,TGTGCCAGCAGCCTACAGGGGGCGGGGGGCTACACCTTC,CASSLQGAGGYTF
TRBV9,NA,TRBD1,TRBJ2-2,TGTGCCAGCAGCCTTTCAGGGGGTCCGAACACCGGGGAGCTGTTTTTT,CASSLSGGPNTGELFF
TRBV7-6,NA,TRBD2,TRBJ2-3,TGTGCCAGCAGCTTAGGGGGAGGGAGGGCACGAACAGATACGCAGTATTTT,CASSLGGGRARTDTQYF
TRBV5-1,once,NA,TRBJ1-1,TGCGCCAGCAGCTCGGACAGCCAGAACACTGAAGCTTTCTTT,CASSSDSQNTEAFF
TRBV4-2,NA,TRBD1,TRBJ1-1,TGTGCCAGCAGCCCCGACAGGACAGGGAACACTGAAGCTTTCTTT,CASSPDRTGNTEAFF
TRBV6-5,NA,NA,TRBJ1-5,TGTGCCAGCTTTCAGCCGGGTCAGCCCCAGCATTTT,CASFQPGQPQHF
TRBV10-3,NA,TRBD1,TRBJ2-7,TGTGCCATCAGTGAGCCAGGGACAGACTCCTACGAGCAGTACTTC,CAISEPGTDSYEQYF
TRBV5-5,NA,TRBD2,TRBJ2-5,TGTGCCAGCAGCCTTCCGGGGCTAGCGGGGGGGGAGACCCAGTACTTC,CASSLPGLAGGETQYF
TRBV5-1,NA,TRBD1,TRBJ1-5,TGCGCCAGCAGCTTGTCTACAGGGGACGGTCAGCCCCAGCATTTT,CASSLSTGDGQPQHF
TRBV5-1,NA,NA,TRBJ1-5,TGCGCCAGCAGCTTGGGAGGGCCCAAAAATCAGCCCCAGCATTTT,CASSLGGPKNQPQHF
TRBV29-1,NA,NA,TRBJ2-5,TGCAGCGTTGAAGGACCCGGGGAGACCCAGTACTTC,CSVEGPGETQYF
TRBV5-6,NA,NA,TRBJ2-7,TGTGCCAGCAGCCCCCGAGCGGTCTACGAGCAGTACTTC,CASSPRAVYEQYF
TRBV10-2,few,TRBD1,TRBJ1-4,TGCGCCAGCAGTGAGTCAGGGGGCTTCGGTGAAAAACTGTTTTTT,CASSESGGFGEKLFF
TRBV2,NA,NA,TRBJ1-2,TGTGCCAGCAGAACGACAGAAAACTATGGCTACACCTTC,CASRTTENYGYTF
TRBV2,NA,NA,TRBJ2-2,TGTGCCAGCAGTGGTGGCTTCACCGGGGAGCTGTTTTTT,CASSGGFTGELFF
TRBV11-2,NA,NA,TRBJ2-7,TGTGCCAGCAGCTTAGGGGCCCCGACATCATCCTACGAGCAGTACTTC,CASSLGAPTSSYEQYF
TRBV27,NA,NA,TRBJ1-4,TGTGCCAGCAGTTTGCGAAACGCCAGGGTGACCGAAAAACTGTTTTTT,CASSLRNARVTEKLFF
TRBV6-5,NA,TRBD1,TRBJ2-2,TGTGCCAGCAGTTACTGGGGGACAGGGGACACCGGGGAGCTGTTTTTT,CASSYWGTGDTGELFF
TRBV5-6,NA,NA,TRBJ1-2,TGTGCCAGCAGCTTTTCCGGGAACCTTAACTATGGCTACACCTTC,CASSFSGNLNYGYTF
TRBV18,NA,NA,TRBJ1-2,TGTGCCAGCTCACAGCAGGGCCCAAACTATGGCTACACCTTC,CASSQQGPNYGYTF
TRBV3-1/TRBV3-2,few,TRBD2,TRBJ2-7,TGTGCCAGCAGCCAAGCGGGGGGGCAGTACTTC,CASSQAGGQYF
TRBV29-1,NA,NA,TRBJ1-4,TGCAGCGTTGAAGAGGGAACAGGGAGAAATGAAAAACTGTTTTTT,CSVEEGTGRNEKLFF
TRBV3-1/TRBV3-2,NA,NA,TRBJ1-1,TGTGCCAGCAGCCGGGGGCCTACGACTGAAGCTTTCTTT,CASSRGPTTEAFF
TRBV4-1,NA,NA,TRBJ1-5,TGCGCCAGCAGCCCAGGGGTGGCACAATGGTTCAATCAGCCCCAGCATTTT,CASSPGVAQWFNQPQHF
TRBV5-1,NA,NA,TRBJ2-7,TGCGCCAGCAGCTTCGGGGGTTCCCACGAGCAGTACTTC,CASSFGGSHEQYF
TRBV19,NA,TRBD1,TRBJ1-2,TGTGCCAGTAGGGACAGGGGGAGCGGCTACACCTTC,CASRDRGSGYTF
TRBV5-1,NA,TRBD1,TRBJ2-3,TGCGCCAGCAGCTTGAAGGGGGCAGCAGATACGCAGTATTTT,CASSLKGAADTQYF
TRBV19,NA,TRBD1,TRBJ1-2,TGTGCCAGTAGTATACCGGGACAGCTACGTGGAGGCTACACCTTC,CASSIPGQLRGGYTF
TRBV5-1,NA,TRBD1,TRBJ1-2,TGCGCCAGCAGCGGGACAGGGGAGGGTGGCTACACCTTC,CASSGTGEGGYTF
TRBV6-4,few,NA,TRBJ2-3,TGTGCCAGCAGTGACTCGCTACGCTCGTATTTT,CASSDSLRSYF
TRBV11-2,NA,TRBD1,TRBJ2-7,TGTGCCAGCAGCCCCCGGACAGGGGCCTACGAGCAGTACTTC,CASSPRTGAYEQYF
TRBV9,NA,NA,TRBJ2-3,TGTGCCAGCAGCGTGGTTGGAGGTAGTACAGCAGATACGCAGTATTTT,CASSVVGGSTADTQYF
TRBV2,many,NA,TRBJ2-7,TGTGCCAGCAGTGGGACGGACTATCCGCTGGAGCAGTACTTC,CASSGTDYPLEQYF
TRBV10-2,NA,NA,TRBJ1-6,TGCGCCAGCAGTGAGTACGAGGGCAGGGGTTTTCATTCACCCCTCCACTTT,CASSEYEGRGFHSPLHF
TRBV9,NA,NA,TRBJ2-2,TGTGCCAGCACTACAGCGAACACCGGGGAGCTGTTTTTT,CASTTANTGELFF
TRBV5-5,NA,TRBD1,TRBJ2-1,TGTGCCAGCAGCTTGAGGGCAAGGGGGCAGGATGAGCAGTTCTTC,CASSLRARGQDEQFF
TRBV19,NA,NA,TRBJ1-5,TGTGCCAGTATTATGGGGGGGGATAGCAATCAGCCCCAGCATTTT,CASIMGGDSNQPQHF
TRBV14,NA,TRBD1,TRBJ2-4,TGTGCCAGCAGCCCGGGACAGGGGATGAGAAACATTCAGTACTTC,CASSPGQGMRNIQYF
TRBV5-4,NA,TRBD1,TRBJ2-7,TGTGCCAGCGCCCCTTGGGGACAGTACTACGAGCAGTACTTC,CASAPWGQYYEQYF
TRBV10-3,NA,TRBD1,TRBJ2-7,TGTGCCATCAGTGAGGTGGGACAGGGGTACTACGAGCAGTACTTC,CAISEVGQGYYEQYF
TRBV19,NA,NA,TRBJ1-5,TGTGCCAGTACCCCAACCTCATCAACTAGGGGCAATCAGCCCCAGCATTTT,CASTPTSSTRGNQPQHF
TRBV24-1,NA,NA,TRBJ1-1,TGTGCCACCAGTGATAAGGGGGAAGTCGGCACTGAAGCTTTCTTT,CATSDKGEVGTEAFF
TRBV12-3/TRBV12-4,NA,NA,TRBJ1-5,TGTGCCAGCAGCCCCCGGCAGGGTCAGCCCCAGCATTTT,CASSPRQGQPQHF
TRBV29-1,once,NA,TRBJ2-3,TGCAGCGTTCAGGGGCTCGGAATCCTTTCTAGCACAGATACGCAGTATTTT,CSVQGLGILSSTDTQYF
TRBV7-3,NA,NA,TRBJ2-3,TGTGCCAGCAGCTACGGGGACACAGATACGCAGTATTTT,CASSYGDTDTQYF
TRBV7-3,NA,NA,TRBJ2-5,TGTGCCAGCACCCCGGCGGGGGCGAGAGAGACCCAGTACTTC,CASTPAGARETQYF
TRBV18,few,TRBD1,TRBJ1-4,TGTGCCAGCTCACCACCGACAGGGGCTAATGAAAAACTGTTTTTT,CASSPPTGANEKLFF
TRBV19,once,NA,TRBJ1-2,TGTGCCAGTAGTAGAGCTTCCCATCTCTATGGCTACACCTTC,CASSRASHLYGYTF